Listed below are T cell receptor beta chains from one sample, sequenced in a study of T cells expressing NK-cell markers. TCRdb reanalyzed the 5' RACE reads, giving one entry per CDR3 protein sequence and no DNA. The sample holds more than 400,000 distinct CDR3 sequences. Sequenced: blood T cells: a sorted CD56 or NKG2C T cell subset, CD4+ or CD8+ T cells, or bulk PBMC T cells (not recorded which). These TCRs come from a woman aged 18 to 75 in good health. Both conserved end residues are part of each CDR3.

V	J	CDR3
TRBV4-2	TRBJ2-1	CASSHPGGHNEQFF
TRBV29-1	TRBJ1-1	CSVYSMNTEAFF
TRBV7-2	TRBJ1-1	CASSLAVRANTEAFF
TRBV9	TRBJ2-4	CASSVDSPNIQYF
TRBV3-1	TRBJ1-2	CASSQSKVRYGGYTF
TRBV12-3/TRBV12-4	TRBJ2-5	CASSVTRRETQYF
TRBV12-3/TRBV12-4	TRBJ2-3	CASRSAGQGDSDTQYF
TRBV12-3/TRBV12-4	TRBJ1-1	CASTRTYTEAFF
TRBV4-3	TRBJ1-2	CASSQAQGAFGYTF
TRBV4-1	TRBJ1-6	CASSPSKTKRVNSPLHF
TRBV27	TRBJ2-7	CASTSTSYEQYF
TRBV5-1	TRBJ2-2	CASSGLRDTGELFF
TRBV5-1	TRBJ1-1	CASNIGGVMNTEAFF
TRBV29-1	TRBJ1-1	CSVVSRGVPEAFF
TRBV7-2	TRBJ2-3	CASSGRVYSDTQYF
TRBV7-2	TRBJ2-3	CASSSIGAQDTQYF
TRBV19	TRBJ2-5	CASSIWGEETQYF
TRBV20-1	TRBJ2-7	CSAVPLDRLTYEQYF
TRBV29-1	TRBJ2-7	CSVARQGSYEQYF
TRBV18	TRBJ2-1	CASSPRIADGGDEQFF
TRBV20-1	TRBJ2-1	CSTPPGLAGASYNEQFF
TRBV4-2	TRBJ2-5	CASSPGLAGASASLQETQYF
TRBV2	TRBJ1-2	CASSGGARVGYTF
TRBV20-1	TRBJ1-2	CSAPTGEGQGYGYTF
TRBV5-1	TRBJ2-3	CASARGPAGRTDTQYF
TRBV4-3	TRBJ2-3	CASSQDSGVQADTQYF
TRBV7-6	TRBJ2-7	CASSYGQSSYEQYF
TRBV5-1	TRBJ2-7	CASSWGGSGSYEQYF
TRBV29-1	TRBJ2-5	CSALEAGNEDQYF
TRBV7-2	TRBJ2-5	CASSPGLAGGPRETQYF
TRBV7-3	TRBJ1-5	CASSLITSRRPGRWFGNQPQHF
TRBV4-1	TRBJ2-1	CASSQAIGLAGNYNEQFF
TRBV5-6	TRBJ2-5	CASSDPKAFQETQYF
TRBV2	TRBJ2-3	CASSEFRLRDTQYF
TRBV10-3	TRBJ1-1	CAISESGEYTEAFF
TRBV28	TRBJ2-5	CASRRLSGETQYF
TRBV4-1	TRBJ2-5	CATSGGYQETQYF
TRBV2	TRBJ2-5	CASSDGLAGGPWTQYF
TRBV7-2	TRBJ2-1	CASSQTPGLASSSPFF
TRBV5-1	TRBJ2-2	CASSPGNSLASSTGELFF
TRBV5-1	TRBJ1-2	CASSRLRTENGYTF
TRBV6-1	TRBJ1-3	CASKQQGAFGNTIYF
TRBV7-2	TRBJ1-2	CASGHSPQGFGGYTF
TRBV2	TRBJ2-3	CASSEYLGGSTDTQYF
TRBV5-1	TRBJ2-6	CASSLPGDGANVLTF
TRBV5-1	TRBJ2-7	CASSLDPTTYEQYF
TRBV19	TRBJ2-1	CASRGQGTPSYNEQFF
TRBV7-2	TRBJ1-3	CASSLTLNTIYF
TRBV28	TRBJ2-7	CASRGEATYEQYF
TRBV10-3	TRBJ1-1	CAISEGYRGNTEAFF
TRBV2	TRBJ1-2	CASSEVVRTYGYTF
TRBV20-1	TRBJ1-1	CSAEQGTEAFF
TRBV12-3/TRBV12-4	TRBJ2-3	CASSRDFASTDTQYF
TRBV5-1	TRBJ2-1	CASSLAGAEQFF